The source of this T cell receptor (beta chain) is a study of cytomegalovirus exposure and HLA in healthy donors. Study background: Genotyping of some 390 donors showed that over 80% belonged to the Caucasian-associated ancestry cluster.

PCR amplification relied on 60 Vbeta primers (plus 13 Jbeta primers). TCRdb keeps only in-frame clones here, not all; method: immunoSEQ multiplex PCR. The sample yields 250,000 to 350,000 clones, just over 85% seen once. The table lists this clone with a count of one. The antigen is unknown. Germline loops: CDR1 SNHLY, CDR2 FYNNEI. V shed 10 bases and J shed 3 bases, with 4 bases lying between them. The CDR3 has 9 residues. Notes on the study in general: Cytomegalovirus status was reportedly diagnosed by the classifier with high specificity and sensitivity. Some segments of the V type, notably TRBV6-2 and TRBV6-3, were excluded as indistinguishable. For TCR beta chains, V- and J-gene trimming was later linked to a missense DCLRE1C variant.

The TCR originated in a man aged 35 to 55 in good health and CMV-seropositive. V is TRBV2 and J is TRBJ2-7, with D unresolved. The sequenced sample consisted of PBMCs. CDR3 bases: TGTGCCACCTTCTACGAGCAGTACTTC. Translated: CATFYEQYF.